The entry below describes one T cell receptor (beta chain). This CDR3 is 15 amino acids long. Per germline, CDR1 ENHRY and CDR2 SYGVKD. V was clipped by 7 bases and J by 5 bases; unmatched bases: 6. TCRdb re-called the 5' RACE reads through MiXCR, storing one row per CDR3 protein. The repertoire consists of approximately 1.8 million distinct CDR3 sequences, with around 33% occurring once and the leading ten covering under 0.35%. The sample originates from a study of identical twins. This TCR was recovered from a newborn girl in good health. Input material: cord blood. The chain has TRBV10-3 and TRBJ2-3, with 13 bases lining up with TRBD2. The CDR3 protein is CAINGLAGVVDTQYF. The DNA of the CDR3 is TGTGCCATCAACGGACTAGCGGGGGTTGTAGATACGCAGTATTTT.